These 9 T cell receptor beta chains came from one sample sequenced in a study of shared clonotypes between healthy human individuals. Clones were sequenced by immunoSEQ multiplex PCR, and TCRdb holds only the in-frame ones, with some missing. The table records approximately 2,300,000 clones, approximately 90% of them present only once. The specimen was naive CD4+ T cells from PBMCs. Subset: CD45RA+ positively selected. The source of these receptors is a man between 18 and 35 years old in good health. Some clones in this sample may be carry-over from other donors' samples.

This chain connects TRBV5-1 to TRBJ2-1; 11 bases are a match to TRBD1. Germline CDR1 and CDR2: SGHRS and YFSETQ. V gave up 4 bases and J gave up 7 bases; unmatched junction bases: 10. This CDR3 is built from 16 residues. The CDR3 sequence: CASSLGQGAAMNEQFF. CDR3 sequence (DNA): TGCGCCAGCAGCCTCGGACAGGGGGCGGCAATGAATGAGCAGTTCTTC. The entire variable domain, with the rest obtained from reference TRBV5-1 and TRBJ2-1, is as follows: KAGVTQTPRYLIKTRGQQVTLSCSPISGHRSVSWYQQTPGQGLQFLFEYFSETQRNKGNFPGRFSGRQFSNSRSEMNVSTLELGDSALYLCASSLGQGAAMNEQFFGPGTRLTVL.

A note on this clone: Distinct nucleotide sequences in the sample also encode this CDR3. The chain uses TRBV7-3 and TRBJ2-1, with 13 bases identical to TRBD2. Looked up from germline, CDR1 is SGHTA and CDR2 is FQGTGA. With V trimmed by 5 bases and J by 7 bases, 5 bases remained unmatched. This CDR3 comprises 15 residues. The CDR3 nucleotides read TGTGCCAGCAGCCTAAGACTAGCGGGAGGTAATGAGCAGTTCTTC. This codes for CASSLRLAGGNEQFF.

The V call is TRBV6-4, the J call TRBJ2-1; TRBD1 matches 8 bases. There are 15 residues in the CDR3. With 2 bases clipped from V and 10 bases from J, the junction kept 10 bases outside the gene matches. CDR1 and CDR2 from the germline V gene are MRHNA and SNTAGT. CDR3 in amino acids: CASSDQGALVSEQFF. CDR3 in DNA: TGTGCCAGCAGTGACCAGGGGGCCCTTGTGTCGGAGCAGTTCTTC.

CDR3 amino acids: CASSLVVNTEAFF. The CDR3 nucleotides are TGTGCCAGCAGCTTAGTTGTGAACACTGAAGCTTTCTTT. J is TRBJ1-1 and V is TRBV7-6; unclear D gene. Trimming removed 1 base at V and 0 bases at J, with 3 bases between. From germline, CDR1 is SGHVS and CDR2 FNYEAQ. The CDR3 runs to 13 residues.

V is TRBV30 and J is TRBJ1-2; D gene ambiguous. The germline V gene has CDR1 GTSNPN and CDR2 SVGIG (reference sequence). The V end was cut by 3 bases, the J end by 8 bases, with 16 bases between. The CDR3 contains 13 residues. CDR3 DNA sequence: TGTGCCTGGAGCGTTACCCATATAGGCGGCTACACCTTC. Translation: CAWSVTHIGGYTF.

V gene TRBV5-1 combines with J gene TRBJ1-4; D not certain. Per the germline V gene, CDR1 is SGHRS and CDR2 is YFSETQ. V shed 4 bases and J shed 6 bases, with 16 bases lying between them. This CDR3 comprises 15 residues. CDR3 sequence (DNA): TGCGCCAGCAGCCAAACCTCGGACGGGGATGAAAAACTGTTTTTT. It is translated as CASSQTSDGDEKLFF. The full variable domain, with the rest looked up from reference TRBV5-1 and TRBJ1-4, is KAGVTQTPRYLIKTRGQQVTLSCSPISGHRSVSWYQQTPGQGLQFLFEYFSETQRNKGNFPGRFSGRQFSNSRSEMNVSTLELGDSALYLCASSQTSDGDEKLFFGSGTQLSVL.

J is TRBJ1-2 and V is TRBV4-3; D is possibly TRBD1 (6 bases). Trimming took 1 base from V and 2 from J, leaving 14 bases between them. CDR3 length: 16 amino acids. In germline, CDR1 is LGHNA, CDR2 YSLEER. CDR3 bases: TGCGCCAGCAGCCAAGCCCGGGCCGGGGGCAACTATGGCTACACCTTC. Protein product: CASSQARAGGNYGYTF.

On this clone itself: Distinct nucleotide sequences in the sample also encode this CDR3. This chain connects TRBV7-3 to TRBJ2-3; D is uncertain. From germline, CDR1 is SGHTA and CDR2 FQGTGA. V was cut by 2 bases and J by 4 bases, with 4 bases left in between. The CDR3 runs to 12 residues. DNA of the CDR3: TGTGCCAGCAGCTTAGGTGCAGATACGCAGTATTTT. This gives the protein CASSLGADTQYF.

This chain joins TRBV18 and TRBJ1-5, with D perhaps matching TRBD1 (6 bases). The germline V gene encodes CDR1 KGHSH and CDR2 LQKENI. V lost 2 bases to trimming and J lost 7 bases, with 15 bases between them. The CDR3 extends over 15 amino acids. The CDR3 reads CASSPSSAGVQPQHF. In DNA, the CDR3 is TGTGCCAGCTCACCATCGTCGGCAGGGGTCCAGCCCCAGCATTTT.